These 3 T cell receptor beta chains were all obtained from the same sample, sequenced in a study of T cells expressing NK-cell markers. After re-calling the 5' RACE reads, TCRdb lists one entry per CDR3 protein, DNA absent. The table lists about 190,000 distinct CDR3 sequences. The specimen was blood T cells: a sorted CD56 or NKG2C T cell subset, CD4+ or CD8+ T cells, or bulk PBMC T cells (not recorded which). The receptors here all came from a man aged 18-75 years in good health.

The rearrangement links TRBV3-1 to TRBJ2-5. Germline V CDR1 and CDR2: LGHDT, YNNKEL (reference sequence). This CDR3 comprises 12 residues. CDR3 amino acids: CASSQGVRTQYF.

The chain recombines TRBV25-1 with TRBJ2-5; lacking DNA, the TRBD1 call made by TCRdb goes unchecked. The germline CDR1 and CDR2 sequences are MGHDK and SYGVNS. The CDR3 is 15 amino acids. CDR3 amino acids: CASSRGTGVSETQYF.

V and J are TRBV5-8 and TRBJ2-7. Germline lookup yields CDR1 SGHTS and CDR2 YDEGEE. This CDR3 has 11 amino acids. The CDR3 sequence: CASSLDLEQYF.